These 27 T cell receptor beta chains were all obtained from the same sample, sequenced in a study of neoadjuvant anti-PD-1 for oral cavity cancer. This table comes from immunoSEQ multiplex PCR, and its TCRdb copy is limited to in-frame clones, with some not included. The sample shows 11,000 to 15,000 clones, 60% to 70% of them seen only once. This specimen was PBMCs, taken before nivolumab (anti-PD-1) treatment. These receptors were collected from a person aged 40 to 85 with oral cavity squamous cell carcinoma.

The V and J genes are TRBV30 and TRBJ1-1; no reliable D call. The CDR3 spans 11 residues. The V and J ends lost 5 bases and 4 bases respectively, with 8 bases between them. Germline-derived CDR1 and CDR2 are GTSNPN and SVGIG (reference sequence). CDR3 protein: CAWVKPTEAFF. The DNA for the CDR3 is TGTGCCTGGGTGAAGCCCACTGAAGCTTTCTTT.

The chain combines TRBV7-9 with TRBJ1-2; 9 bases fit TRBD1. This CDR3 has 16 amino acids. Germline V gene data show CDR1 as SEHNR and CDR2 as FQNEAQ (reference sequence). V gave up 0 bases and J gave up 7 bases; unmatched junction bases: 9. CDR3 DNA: TGTGCCAGCAGCTTAGCGTATGGGACAGGGAGGGCTGGCTACACCTTC. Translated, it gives CASSLAYGTGRAGYTF.

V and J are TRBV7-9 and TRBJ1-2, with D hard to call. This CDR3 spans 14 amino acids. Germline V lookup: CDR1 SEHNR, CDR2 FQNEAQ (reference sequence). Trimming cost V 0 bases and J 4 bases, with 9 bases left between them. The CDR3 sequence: CASSLAGRSYGYTF. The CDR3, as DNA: TGTGCCAGCAGCTTAGCCGGCAGGTCCTATGGCTACACCTTC. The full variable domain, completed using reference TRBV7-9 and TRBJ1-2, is DTGVSQNPRHKITKRGQNVTFRCDPISEHNRLYWYRQTLGQGPEFLTYFQNEAQLEKSRLLSDRFSAERPKGSFSTLEIQRTEQGDSAMYLCASSLAGRSYGYTFGSGTRLTVV.

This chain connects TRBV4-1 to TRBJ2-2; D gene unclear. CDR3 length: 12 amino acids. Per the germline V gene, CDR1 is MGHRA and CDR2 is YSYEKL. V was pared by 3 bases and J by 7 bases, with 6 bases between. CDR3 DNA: TGCGCCAGCAGCCATATCTTCGGGGAGCTGTTTTTT. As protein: CASSHIFGELFF.

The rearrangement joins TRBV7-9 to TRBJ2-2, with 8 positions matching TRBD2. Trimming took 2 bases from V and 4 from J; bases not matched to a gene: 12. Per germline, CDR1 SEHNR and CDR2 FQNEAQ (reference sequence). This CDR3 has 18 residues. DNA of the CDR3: TGTGCCAGCAGCTTACGGGTAGCGGGAAGACGGTTCACCGGGGAGCTGTTTTTT. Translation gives CASSLRVAGRRFTGELFF.

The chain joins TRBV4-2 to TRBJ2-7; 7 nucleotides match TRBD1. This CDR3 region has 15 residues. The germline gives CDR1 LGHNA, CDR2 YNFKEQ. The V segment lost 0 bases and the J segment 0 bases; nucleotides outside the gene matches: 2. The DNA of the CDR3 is TGTGCCAGCAGCCAAGACAGGGGGTCCTCCTACGAGCAGTACTTC. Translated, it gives CASSQDRGSSYEQYF.

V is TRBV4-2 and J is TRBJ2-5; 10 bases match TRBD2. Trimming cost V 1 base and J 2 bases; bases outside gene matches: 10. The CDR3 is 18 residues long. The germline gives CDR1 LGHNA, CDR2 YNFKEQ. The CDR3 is CASSQALRTSGVQETQYF. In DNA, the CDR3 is TGTGCCAGCAGCCAAGCCCTTAGGACTAGCGGCGTACAAGAGACCCAGTACTTC.

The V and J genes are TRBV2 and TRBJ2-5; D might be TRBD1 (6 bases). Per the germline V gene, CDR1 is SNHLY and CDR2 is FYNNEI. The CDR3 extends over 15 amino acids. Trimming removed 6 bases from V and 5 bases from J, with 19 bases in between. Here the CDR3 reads CASSPTGVLVETQYF. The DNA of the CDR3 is TGTGCCAGCAGCCCGACAGGAGTTTTGGTGGAGACCCAGTACTTC.

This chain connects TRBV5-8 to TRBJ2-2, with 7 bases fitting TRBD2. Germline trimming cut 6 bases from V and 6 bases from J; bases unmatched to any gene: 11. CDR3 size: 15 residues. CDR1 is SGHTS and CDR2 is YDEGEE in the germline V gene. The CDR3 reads CASTRNWGGSGELFF. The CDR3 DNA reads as TGTGCCAGCACCCGGAACTGGGGGGGGTCCGGGGAGCTGTTTTTT.

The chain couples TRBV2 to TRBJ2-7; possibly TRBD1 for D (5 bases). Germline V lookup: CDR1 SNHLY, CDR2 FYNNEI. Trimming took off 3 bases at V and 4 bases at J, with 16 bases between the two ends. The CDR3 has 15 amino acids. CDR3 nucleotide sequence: TGTGCCAGCAGTGATTCCTTAGGGGTCCGTTACGAGCAGTACTTC. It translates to CASSDSLGVRYEQYF.

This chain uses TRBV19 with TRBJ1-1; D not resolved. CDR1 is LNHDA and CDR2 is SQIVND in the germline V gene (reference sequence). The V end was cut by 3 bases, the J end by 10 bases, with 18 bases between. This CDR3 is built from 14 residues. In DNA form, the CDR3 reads TGTGCCAGTAGTATCCGCGCGTCGGTGGCCCGAGCTTTCTTT. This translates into CASSIRASVARAFF.

The CDR3 DNA follows: TGTGCCAGCAGCCGAACAGGGGGCCCAAACTACGAGCAGTACTTC. Its translation: CASSRTGGPNYEQYF. The chain has TRBV7-9 and TRBJ2-7, with 9 bases fitting TRBD1. Losses at the gene ends were 5 bases for V and 3 bases for J; bases not matched to a gene: 8. This CDR3 region has 15 residues. CDR1 SEHNR and CDR2 FQNEAQ come from the germline V gene (reference sequence). Complete variable domain (other parts from reference TRBV7-9 and TRBJ2-7): DTGVSQNPRHKITKRGQNVTFRCDPISEHNRLYWYRQTLGQGPEFLTYFQNEAQLEKSRLLSDRFSAERPKGSFSTLEIQRTEQGDSAMYLCASSRTGGPNYEQYFGPGTRLTVT.

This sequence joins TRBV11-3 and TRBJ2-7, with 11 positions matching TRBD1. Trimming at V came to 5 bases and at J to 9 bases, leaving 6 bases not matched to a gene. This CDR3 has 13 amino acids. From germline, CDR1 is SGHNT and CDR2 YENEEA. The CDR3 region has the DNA TGTGCCAGCAGCACGGGACAGGGGGATGGGCAGTACTTC. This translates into CASSTGQGDGQYF.

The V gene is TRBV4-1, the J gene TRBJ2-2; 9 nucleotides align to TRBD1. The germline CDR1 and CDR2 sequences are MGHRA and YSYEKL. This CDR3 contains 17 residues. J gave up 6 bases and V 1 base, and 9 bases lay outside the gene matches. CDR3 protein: CASSQGGQGKIAGELFF. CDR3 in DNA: TGCGCCAGCAGCCAAGGGGGACAGGGAAAGATTGCCGGGGAGCTGTTTTTT.

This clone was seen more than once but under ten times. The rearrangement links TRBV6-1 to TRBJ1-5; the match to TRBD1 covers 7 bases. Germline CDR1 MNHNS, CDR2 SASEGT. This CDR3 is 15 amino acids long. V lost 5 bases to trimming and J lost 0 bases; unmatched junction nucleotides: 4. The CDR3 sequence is CASSQDRHSNQPQHF. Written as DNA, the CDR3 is TGTGCCAGCAGTCAGGACAGGCATAGCAATCAGCCCCAGCATTTT.

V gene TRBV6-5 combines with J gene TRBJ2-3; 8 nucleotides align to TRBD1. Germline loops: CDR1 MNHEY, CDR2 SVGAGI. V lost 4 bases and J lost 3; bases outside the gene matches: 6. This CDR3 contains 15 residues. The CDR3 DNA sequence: TGTGCCAGCAGTTTGACAGGGGTGGTGACAGATACGCAGTATTTT. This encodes CASSLTGVVTDTQYF.

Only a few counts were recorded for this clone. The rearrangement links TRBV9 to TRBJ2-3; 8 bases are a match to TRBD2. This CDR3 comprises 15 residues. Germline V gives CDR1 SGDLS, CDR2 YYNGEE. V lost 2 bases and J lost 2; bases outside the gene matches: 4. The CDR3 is CASSVLLADTDTQYF. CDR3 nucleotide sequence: TGTGCCAGCAGCGTTTTACTAGCGGACACAGATACGCAGTATTTT.

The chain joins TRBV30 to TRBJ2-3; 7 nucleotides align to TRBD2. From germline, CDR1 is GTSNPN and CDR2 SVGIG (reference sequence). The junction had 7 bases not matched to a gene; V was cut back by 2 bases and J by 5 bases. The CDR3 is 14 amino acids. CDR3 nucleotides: TGTGCCTGGAGTCTGTTGGCGGGAGTAGATACGCAGTATTTT. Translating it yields CAWSLLAGVDTQYF.

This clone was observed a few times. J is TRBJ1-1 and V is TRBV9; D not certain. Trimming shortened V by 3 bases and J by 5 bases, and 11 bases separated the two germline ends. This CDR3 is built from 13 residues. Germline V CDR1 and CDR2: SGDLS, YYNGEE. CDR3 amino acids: CASSAPRETEAFF. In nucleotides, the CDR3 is TGTGCCAGCAGCGCCCCAAGGGAAACTGAAGCTTTCTTT.

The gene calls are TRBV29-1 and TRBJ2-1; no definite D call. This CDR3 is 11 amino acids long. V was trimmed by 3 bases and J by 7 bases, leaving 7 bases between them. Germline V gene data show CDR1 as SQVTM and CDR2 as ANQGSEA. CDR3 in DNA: TGCAGCGTTGACGGATTTAATGAGCAGTTCTTC. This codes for CSVDGFNEQFF.

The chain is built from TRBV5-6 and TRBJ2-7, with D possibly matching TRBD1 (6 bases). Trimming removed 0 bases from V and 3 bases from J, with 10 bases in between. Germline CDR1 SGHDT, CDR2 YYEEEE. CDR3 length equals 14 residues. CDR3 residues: CASSLAGGRYEQYF. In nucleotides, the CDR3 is TGTGCCAGCAGCTTGGCTGGGGGCCGCTACGAGCAGTACTTC.

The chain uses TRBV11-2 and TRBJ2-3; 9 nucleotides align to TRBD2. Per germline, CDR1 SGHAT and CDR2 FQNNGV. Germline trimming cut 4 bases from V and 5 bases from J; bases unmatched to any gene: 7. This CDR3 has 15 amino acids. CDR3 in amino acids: CASSYSGSLGDTQYF. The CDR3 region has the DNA TGTGCCAGCAGCTATAGCGGGAGCCTCGGAGATACGCAGTATTTT.

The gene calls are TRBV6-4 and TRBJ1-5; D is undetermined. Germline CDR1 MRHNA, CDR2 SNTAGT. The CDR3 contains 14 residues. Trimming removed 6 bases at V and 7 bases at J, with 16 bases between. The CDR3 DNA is TGTGCCAGCAGCGAGGACCTTACCGGGCAGCCCCAGCATTTT. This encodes CASSEDLTGQPQHF.

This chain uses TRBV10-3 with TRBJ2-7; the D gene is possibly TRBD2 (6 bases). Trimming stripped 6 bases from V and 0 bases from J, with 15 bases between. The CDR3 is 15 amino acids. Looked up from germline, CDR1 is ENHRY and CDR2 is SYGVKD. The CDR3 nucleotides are TGTGCCATCAGAGAGGGACTGGAGAGCTCCTACGAGCAGTACTTC. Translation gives CAIREGLESSYEQYF.

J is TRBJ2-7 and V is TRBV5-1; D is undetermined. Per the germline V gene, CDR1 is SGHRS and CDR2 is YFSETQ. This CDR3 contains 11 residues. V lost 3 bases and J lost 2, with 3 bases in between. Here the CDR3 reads CASSSTYEQYF. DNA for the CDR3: TGCGCCAGCAGCTCTACCTACGAGCAGTACTTC.

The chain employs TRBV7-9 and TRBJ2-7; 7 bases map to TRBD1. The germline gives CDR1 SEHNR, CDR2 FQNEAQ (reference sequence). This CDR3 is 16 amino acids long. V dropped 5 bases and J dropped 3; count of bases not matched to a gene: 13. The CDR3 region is CASSTLTGTNLYEQYF. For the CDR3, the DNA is TGTGCCAGCAGCACCTTGACAGGGACGAACCTCTACGAGCAGTACTTC.

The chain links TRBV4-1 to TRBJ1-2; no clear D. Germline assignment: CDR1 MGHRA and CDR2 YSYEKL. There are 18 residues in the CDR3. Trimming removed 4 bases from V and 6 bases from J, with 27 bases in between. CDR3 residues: CASSPSELFGSAANGYTF. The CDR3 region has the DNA TGCGCCAGCAGCCCGTCCGAGCTATTCGGATCGGCAGCGAATGGCTACACCTTC.